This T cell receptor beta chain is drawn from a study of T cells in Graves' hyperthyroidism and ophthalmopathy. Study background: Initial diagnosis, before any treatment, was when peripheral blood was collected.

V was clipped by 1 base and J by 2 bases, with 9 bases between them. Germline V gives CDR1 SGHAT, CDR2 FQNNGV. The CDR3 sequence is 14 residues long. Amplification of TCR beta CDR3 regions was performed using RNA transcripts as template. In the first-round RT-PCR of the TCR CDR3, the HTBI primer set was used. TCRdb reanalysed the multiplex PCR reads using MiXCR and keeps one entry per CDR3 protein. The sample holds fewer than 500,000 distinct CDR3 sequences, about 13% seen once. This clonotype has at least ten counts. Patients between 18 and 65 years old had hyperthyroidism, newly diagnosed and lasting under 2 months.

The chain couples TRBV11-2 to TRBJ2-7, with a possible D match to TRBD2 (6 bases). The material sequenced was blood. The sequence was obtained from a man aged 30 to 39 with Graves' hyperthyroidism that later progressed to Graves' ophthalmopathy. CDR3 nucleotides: TGTGCCAGCAGCTTAGGTGCGGGGACCTACGAGCAGTACTTC. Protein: CASSLGAGTYEQYF.